The source of this TCR beta chain is a study of blood T cells in healthy people across ages. PCR was performed a second time for about 7 to 12 cycles using a sample-barcoded 5' primer and a J-beta primer mix. From the 5' RACE reads, TCRdb called clonotypes with MiXCR, one entry per CDR3 protein. This sample has about 830,000 distinct CDR3 sequences, with less than 80% found just once. Sequencing was carried out using blood. The sequence came from a man aged 25 to 40 in good health.

CDR3 protein: CSARGLAGAVTGELFF. CDR3 DNA sequence: TGCAGTGCCCGTGGGCTAGCGGGGGCAGTAACCGGGGAGCTGTTTTTT. The chain carries TRBV20-1 and TRBJ2-2; 10 bases map to TRBD2. Trimming removed 6 bases from V and 5 bases from J; junction bases left unmatched: 12. In germline, CDR1 is DFQATT, CDR2 SNEGSKA (reference sequence). The CDR3 extends over 16 amino acids.